The clone carrying this TCR beta chain appeared a few times. What it binds is not known. In making TCR beta libraries, quantitative 5'-RACE with molecular barcodes was used. TCRdb independently ran MiXCR on the 5' RACE reads; one entry per CDR3 protein. The table has 230,000 or so distinct CDR3 sequences, about 18% seen once. The data were taken from a study of CD8 T cells in ankylosing spondylitis. Study-level points and caveats: Researchers report that disease-linked clones proved CD8+ and relatively rare in peripheral blood. Reportedly, significant enrichment of disease-linked clones occurred in matched ankylosing spondylitis synovial fluid. Characteristic, it appeared, of ankylosing spondylitis blood was a TCR beta motif of several highly homologous variants.

This CDR3 has 14 residues. V gave up 4 bases and J gave up 4 bases, with 11 bases separating them. Per the germline V gene, CDR1 is MNHEY and CDR2 is SMNVEV (reference sequence). The chain recombines TRBV27 with TRBJ2-1; D might be TRBD1 (5 bases). The origin of this receptor is a male donor with ankylosing spondylitis or in good health (not recorded which). The sample consisted of blood, either unsorted or a sorted T cell fraction (not recorded which). The DNA for the CDR3 is TGTGCCAGCAGTTCGGAGACAGATTACAATGAGCAGTTCTTC. Its translation: CASSSETDYNEQFF.